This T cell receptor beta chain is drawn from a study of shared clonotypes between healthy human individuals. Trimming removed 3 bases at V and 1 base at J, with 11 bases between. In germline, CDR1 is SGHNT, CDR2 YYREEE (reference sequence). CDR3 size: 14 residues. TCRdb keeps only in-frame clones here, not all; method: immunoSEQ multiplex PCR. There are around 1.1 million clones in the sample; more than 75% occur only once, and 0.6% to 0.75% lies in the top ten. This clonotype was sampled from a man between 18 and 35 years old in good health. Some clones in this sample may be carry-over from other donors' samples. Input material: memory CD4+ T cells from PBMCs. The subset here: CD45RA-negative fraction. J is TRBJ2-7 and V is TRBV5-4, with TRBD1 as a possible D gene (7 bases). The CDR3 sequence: CASSSGGRSYEQYF. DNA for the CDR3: TGTGCCAGCAGCTCAGGGGGGCGTTCCTACGAGCAGTACTTC.